The present T cell receptor (beta chain) was sequenced within a study of control samples from healthy donors and cancer patients. This table comes from immunoSEQ multiplex PCR, and its TCRdb copy is limited to in-frame clones, with some not included. Here the sample spans 85,000 to 110,000 clones, around 88% being singletons. The sequence was obtained from a man in his 60s with lung cancer. Sequencing was performed on PBMCs.

The CDR3 sequence is CASSPRASGGIGETQYF. DNA for the CDR3: TGTGCCAGCAGCCCTCGGGCTAGCGGGGGTATCGGAGAGACCCAGTACTTC. The rearrangement uses TRBV9 and TRBJ2-5; 10 nucleotides line up with TRBD2. This CDR3 region has 17 residues. Per the germline V gene, CDR1 is SGDLS and CDR2 is YYNGEE. V was clipped by 4 bases and J by 4 bases; unmatched bases: 13.